This TCR beta chain was profiled in a study of T cells in localized non-small cell lung cancer. Study-wide findings and caveats: As only one tumor region underwent sequencing, heterogeneity remains possible. For the top 100 tumor clones, a median about 60 also appeared in adjacent lung. Clonality of T cells reached its maximum in uninvolved adjacent lung, surpassing tumor.

This CDR3 has 14 residues. The germline CDR1 and CDR2 sequences are MNHNY and SVGAGI (reference sequence). The V end lost 9 bases, the J end lost 4 bases, and 16 bases lay between the germline ends. TCRdb's copy holds only in-frame clones and misses some; the assay was immunoSEQ multiplex PCR. Among some 55,000 clones, roughly four fifths were seen once, and the ten largest hold 15% to 20%. Notes on this clone: Its antigen is currently unknown.

The chain links TRBV6-6 to TRBJ1-5; TRBD1 is a possible D gene (6 bases). Sequenced material: peripheral blood, taken before any cancer treatment. The clonotype was recovered from a female donor older than 55 with stage II squamous cell lung carcinoma. Here the CDR3 reads CASSGEGGNQPQHF. The CDR3 coding sequence is TGTGCCAGTAGCGGGGAAGGGGGGAATCAGCCCCAGCATTTT.